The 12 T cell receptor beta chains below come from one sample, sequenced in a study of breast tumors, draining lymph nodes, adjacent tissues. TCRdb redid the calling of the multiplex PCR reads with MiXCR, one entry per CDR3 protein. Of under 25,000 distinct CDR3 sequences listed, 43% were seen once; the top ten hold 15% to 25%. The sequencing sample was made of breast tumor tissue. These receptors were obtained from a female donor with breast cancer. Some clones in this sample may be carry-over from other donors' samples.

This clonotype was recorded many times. CDR3 coding DNA: TGTGCCAGCAGTTTCGCCGTACGCAATGAGCAGTTCTTC. The encoded protein is CASSFAVRNEQFF. The J gene is TRBJ2-1, the V gene TRBV27, with D uncertain. With 3 bases removed from V and 6 bases from J, the gap between germline ends came to 9 bases. CDR1 is MNHEY, CDR2 SMNVEV, per germline (reference sequence). The CDR3 contains 13 residues.

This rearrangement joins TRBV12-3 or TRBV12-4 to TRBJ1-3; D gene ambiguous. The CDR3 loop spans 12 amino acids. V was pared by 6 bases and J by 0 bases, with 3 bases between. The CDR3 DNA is TGTGCCAGCAGCTACTCTGGAAACACCATATATTTT. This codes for CASSYSGNTIYF.

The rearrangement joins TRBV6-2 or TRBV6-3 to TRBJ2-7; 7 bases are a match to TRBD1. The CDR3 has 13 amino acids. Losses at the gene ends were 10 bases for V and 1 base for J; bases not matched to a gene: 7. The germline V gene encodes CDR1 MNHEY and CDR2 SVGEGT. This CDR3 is CATRPGGSYEQYF. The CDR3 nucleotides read TGTGCCACAAGGCCAGGGGGTTCCTACGAGCAGTACTTC.

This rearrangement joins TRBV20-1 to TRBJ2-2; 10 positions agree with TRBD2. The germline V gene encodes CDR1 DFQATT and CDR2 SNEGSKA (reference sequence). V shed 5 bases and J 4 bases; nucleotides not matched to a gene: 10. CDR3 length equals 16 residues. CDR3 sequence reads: CSARTSGHGATGELFF. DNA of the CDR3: TGCAGTGCTCGGACTAGCGGTCACGGGGCCACCGGGGAGCTGTTTTTT.

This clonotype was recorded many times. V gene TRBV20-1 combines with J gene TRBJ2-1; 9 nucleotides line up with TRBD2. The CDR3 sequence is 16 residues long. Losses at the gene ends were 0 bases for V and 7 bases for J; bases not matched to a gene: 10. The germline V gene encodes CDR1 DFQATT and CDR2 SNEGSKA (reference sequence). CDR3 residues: CSARDIGSGRRNEQFF. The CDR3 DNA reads TGCAGTGCTAGAGATATTGGAAGCGGGAGGCGAAATGAGCAGTTCTTC.

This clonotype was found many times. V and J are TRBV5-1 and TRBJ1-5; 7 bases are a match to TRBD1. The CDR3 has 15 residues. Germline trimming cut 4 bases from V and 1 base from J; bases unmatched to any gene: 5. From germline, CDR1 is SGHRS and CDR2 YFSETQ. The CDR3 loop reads CASSLTGKSNQPQHF. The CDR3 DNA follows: TGCGCCAGCAGCCTGACAGGGAAGAGCAATCAGCCCCAGCATTTT.

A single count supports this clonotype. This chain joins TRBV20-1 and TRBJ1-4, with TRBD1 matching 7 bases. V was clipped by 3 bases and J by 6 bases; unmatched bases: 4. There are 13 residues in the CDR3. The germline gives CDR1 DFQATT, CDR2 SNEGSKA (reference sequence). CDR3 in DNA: TGCAGTGCTAGTCGCAGGGGGGATGAAAAACTGTTTTTT. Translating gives CSASRRGDEKLFF.

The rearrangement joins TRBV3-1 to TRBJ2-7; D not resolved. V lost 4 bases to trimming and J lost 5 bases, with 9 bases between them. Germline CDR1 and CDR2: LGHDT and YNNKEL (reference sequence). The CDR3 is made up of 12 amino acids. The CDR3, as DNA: TGTGCCAGCAGCCTTTGGACGGACGAGCAGTACTTC. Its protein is CASSLWTDEQYF.

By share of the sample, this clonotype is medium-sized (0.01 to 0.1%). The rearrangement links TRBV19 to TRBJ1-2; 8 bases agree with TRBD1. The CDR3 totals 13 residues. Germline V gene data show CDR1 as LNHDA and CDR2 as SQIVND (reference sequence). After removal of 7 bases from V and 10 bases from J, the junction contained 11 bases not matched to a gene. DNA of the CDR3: TGTGCCAGTACCCTTGCCGGACAGGGATACTACACCTTC. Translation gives CASTLAGQGYYTF.

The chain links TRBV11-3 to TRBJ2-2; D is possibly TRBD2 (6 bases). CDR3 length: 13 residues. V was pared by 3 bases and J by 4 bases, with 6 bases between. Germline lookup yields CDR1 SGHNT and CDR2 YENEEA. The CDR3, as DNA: TGTGCCAGCAGCTTGGGGGGCACCGGGGAGCTGTTTTTT. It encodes CASSLGGTGELFF.

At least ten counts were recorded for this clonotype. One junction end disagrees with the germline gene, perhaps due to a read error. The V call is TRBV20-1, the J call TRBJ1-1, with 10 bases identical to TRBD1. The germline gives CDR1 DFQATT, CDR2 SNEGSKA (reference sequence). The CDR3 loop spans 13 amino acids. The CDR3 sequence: CSAKGQGNSEAFF. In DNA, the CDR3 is TGCAGTGCTAAGGGACAGGGGAACTCTGAAGCTTTCTTT.

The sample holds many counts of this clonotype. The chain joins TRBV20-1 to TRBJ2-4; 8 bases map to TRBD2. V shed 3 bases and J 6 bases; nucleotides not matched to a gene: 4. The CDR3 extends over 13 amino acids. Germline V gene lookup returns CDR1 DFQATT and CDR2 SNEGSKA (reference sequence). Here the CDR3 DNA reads TGCAGTGCTAGGGGGCTAGCGGGAAACATTCAGTACTTC. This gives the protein CSARGLAGNIQYF.